The clone carrying this T cell receptor (beta chain) was found a few times. Germline CDR1 and CDR2: SGHTA and FQGNSA. This CDR3 has 17 amino acids. V dropped 5 bases and J dropped 0; count of bases not matched to a gene: 8. The source of the sample is a study of tumor-infiltrating lymphocytes in oesophageal squamous cell carcinoma. MiXCR, applied by TCRdb to the PCR reads, yields one record per CDR3 protein. This table holds approximately 19,000 distinct CDR3 sequences, around 41% found once. The specimen sequenced was normal esophageal tissue next to the tumor. This TCR was recovered from a female donor with esophageal squamous cell carcinoma. The chain has TRBV7-2 and TRBJ2-4, with TRBD2 matching 9 bases. The CDR3 region is CASSPHVAGVAKNIQYF. The CDR3 nucleotides read TGTGCCAGCAGCCCGCACGTAGCGGGAGTAGCCAAAAACATTCAGTACTTC. Full variable domain (remainder filled in from reference TRBV7-2 and TRBJ2-4): GAGVSQSPSNKVTEKGKDVELRCDPISGHTALYWYRQSLGQGLEFLIYFQGNSAPDKSGLPSDRFSAERTGGSVSTLTIQRTQQEDSAVYLCASSPHVAGVAKNIQYFGAGTRLSVL.